This T cell receptor (beta chain) emerged from a study of T cell responses to AZD1222 COVID-19 vaccine. Study information: Researchers grouped second doses given at about 4 or about 12 weeks into one pool. Study-wide points: All repertoire sampling was performed exclusively after the peak T cell response.

From germline, CDR1 is ENHRY and CDR2 SYGVKD. CDR3 length: 16 amino acids. Between the trimmed V and J ends, which lost 6 bases and 0 bases, there was a span of 17 bases. Produced via immunoSEQ multiplex PCR; TCRdb's table is partial and in-frame only. The data show about 120,000 clones, around nine tenths seen once. A remark on this clone: No antigen is known for it.

The input for sequencing was peripheral blood, taken on day 0 of AZD1222 vaccination. This chain links TRBV10-3 with TRBJ1-1; tentatively, D is TRBD1 (5 bases). This sequence was found in an adult in good health. The CDR3 DNA is TGTGCCATCAGCCTCAATGGGGCAGGGATGAACACTGAAGCTTTCTTT. It is translated as CAISLNGAGMNTEAFF.